The 9 T cell receptor beta chains given below trace back to one sample, sequenced in a study of T cell responses to AZD1222 COVID-19 vaccine. The protocol was immunoSEQ multiplex PCR, while the TCRdb copy is restricted to in-frame clones and leaves out a portion. The profile covers some 100,000 clones, with more than 85% appearing a single time and 3.1% taken by the ten largest. The specimen was peripheral blood, collected 28 days after the second AZD1222 dose. Receptors were obtained from an adult who received the AZD1222 COVID-19 vaccine.

This clone was seen a single time. The V and J genes are TRBV5-1 and TRBJ1-1; the D is unclear. The CDR3 runs 14 residues. V was cut by 0 bases and J by 1 base, with 7 bases left in between. Germline loops: CDR1 SGHRS, CDR2 YFSETQ. Here the CDR3 reads CASSLALGNTEAFF. CDR3 nucleotide sequence: TGCGCCAGCAGCTTGGCCCTGGGGAACACTGAAGCTTTCTTT.

The chain employs TRBV6-5 and TRBJ2-1; 9 nucleotides align to TRBD2. In germline, CDR1 is MNHEY, CDR2 SVGAGI. CDR3 length: 14 amino acids. J gave up 8 bases and V 6 bases, and 8 bases lay outside the gene matches. The CDR3 coding sequence is TGTGCCAGCAGATATAGCGGGGGTCTCTATGAGCAGTTCTTC. It codes for CASRYSGGLYEQFF.

V gene TRBV6-1 combines with J gene TRBJ1-1; TRBD1 aligns across 7 bases. The CDR3 runs to 18 residues. CDR1 is MNHNS and CDR2 is SASEGT in the germline V gene. J gave up 1 base and V 2 bases, and 13 bases lay outside the gene matches. The CDR3 DNA follows: TGTGCCAGCAGTGAAAGGGGGCCTGGCAGTACTCAGAACACTGAAGCTTTCTTT. Its protein is CASSERGPGSTQNTEAFF.

V and J are TRBV5-6 and TRBJ2-1; 13 bases agree with TRBD2. J gave up 6 bases and V 4 bases, and 7 bases lay outside the gene matches. This CDR3 spans 16 amino acids. Germline CDR1 SGHDT, CDR2 YYEEEE. CDR3 amino acids: CASSLPGLAGFNEQFF. Here the CDR3 DNA reads TGTGCCAGCAGCCTCCCGGGACTAGCGGGGTTCAATGAGCAGTTCTTC.

The rearrangement uses TRBV6-5 and TRBJ2-3; tentative D call: TRBD2 (6 bases). The germline V and J ends were trimmed by 5 bases and 1 base, with 13 bases remaining between them. CDR1 and CDR2 from the germline V gene are MNHEY and SVGAGI. The CDR3 is 15 amino acids. The CDR3 spells CASSPPGLGTDTQYF. The CDR3 DNA sequence: TGTGCCAGCAGTCCCCCGGGACTCGGCACAGATACGCAGTATTTT.

The chain is built from TRBV3-1 (or the pseudogene TRBV3-2) and TRBJ2-3; D might be TRBD2 (6 bases). The V end was cut by 1 base, the J end by 6 bases, with 14 bases between. The V gene's germline CDR1 is LGHDT and CDR2 YNNKEL (reference sequence). CDR3 length: 15 residues. The CDR3 DNA reads as TGTGCCAGCAGCCAAGGATGGGGAGGCCGTGATACGCAGTATTTT. Amino acids: CASSQGWGGRDTQYF.

V gene TRBV2 combines with J gene TRBJ2-7; 12 nucleotides align to TRBD1. The V segment lost 4 bases and the J segment 7 bases; nucleotides outside the gene matches: 5. Germline CDR1 and CDR2: SNHLY and FYNNEI. The CDR3 sequence is 14 residues long. CDR3 protein: CASSAGQGAREQYF. The CDR3 DNA reads TGTGCCAGCAGTGCGGGACAGGGGGCGCGAGAGCAGTACTTC.

As concerns this clone: This sample also contains other DNA sequences that code for the same CDR3. The chain has TRBV2 and TRBJ1-3; TRBD1 might be the D (5 bases). The CDR3 is made up of 12 amino acids. The germline gives CDR1 SNHLY, CDR2 FYNNEI. Deletions cut 6 bases from V and 7 bases from J, with 10 bases between. This CDR3 is CASSVGGNTIYF. The CDR3 bases are TGTGCCAGCAGCGTCGGGGGGAACACCATATATTTT.

The chain couples TRBV7-3 to TRBJ2-2; weak D call: TRBD2 (6 bases). The V end lost 5 bases, the J end lost 2 bases, and 15 bases lay between the germline ends. The germline CDR1 and CDR2 sequences are SGHTA and FQGTGA. This CDR3 region has 16 residues. The CDR3 reads CASSTSHGGNTGELFF. The CDR3 DNA follows: TGTGCCAGCAGCACCTCGCACGGGGGAAACACCGGGGAGCTGTTTTTT.